This entry lists 18 T cell receptor beta chains sequenced from one sample in a study of blood T cell repertoires in COVID-19. Produced via immunoSEQ multiplex PCR; TCRdb's table is partial and in-frame only. The sample has 200,000 to 250,000 clones, 86% seen once. Sequencing input: peripheral blood. The receptors stem from a man aged 30 to 39 who had recovered from COVID-19.

The chain combines TRBV11-1 with TRBJ1-6; no clear D gene. Germline V gene data show CDR1 as SGHAT and CDR2 as FQDESV (reference sequence). The ends were cut back, 5 bases at V and 8 bases at J, with 16 bases in the middle. The length of the CDR3 is 15 residues. The CDR3 protein is CASSRGSPGDSPLHF. In DNA, the CDR3 is TGTGCCAGCAGCCGCGGGAGCCCTGGAGATTCACCCCTCCACTTT. The full variable domain, in which reference TRBV11-1 and TRBJ1-6 provide the parts outside the CDR3, is EAEVAQSPRYKITEKSQAVAFWCDPISGHATLYWYRQILGQGPELLVQFQDESVVDDSQLPKDRFSAERLKGVDSTLKIQPAELGDSAMYLCASSRGSPGDSPLHFGNGTRLTVT.

The chain combines TRBV10-3 with TRBJ1-6; 8 bases agree with TRBD1. CDR3 length: 13 amino acids. Trimming cost V 7 bases and J 7 bases; bases outside gene matches: 3. The V gene's germline CDR1 is ENHRY and CDR2 SYGVKD. The DNA of the CDR3 is TGTGCCATCACTTGGACAGGGAATTCACCCCTCCACTTT. It codes for CAITWTGNSPLHF.

This clone was seen only a few times. J is TRBJ2-3 and V is TRBV4-2, with 8 bases matching TRBD1. Trimming at V came to 1 base and at J to 6 bases, leaving 3 bases not matched to a gene. Germline CDR1 is LGHNA and CDR2 is YNFKEQ. The CDR3 runs 14 residues. CDR3 region: CASSQGTGKDTQYF. The CDR3 bases are TGTGCCAGCAGCCAAGGGACAGGGAAGGATACGCAGTATTTT.

The count of this clone is one. The rearrangement uses TRBV4-2 and TRBJ2-5, with 12 bases fitting TRBD2. This CDR3 region has 18 residues. The junction had 11 bases not matched to a gene; V was cut back by 1 base and J by 5 bases. CDR1 and CDR2 from the germline V gene are LGHNA and YNFKEQ. The CDR3 here is CASSQALRTSGAGETQYF. Here the CDR3 DNA reads TGTGCCAGCAGCCAAGCCCTTCGGACTAGCGGGGCGGGGGAGACCCAGTACTTC.

The chain recombines TRBV7-6 with TRBJ1-5; D not resolved. Germline assignment: CDR1 SGHVS and CDR2 FNYEAQ. There are 15 residues in the CDR3. The V end was cut by 4 bases, the J end by 5 bases, with 15 bases between. The CDR3 reads CASSSTPGGDQPQHF. CDR3 bases: TGTGCCAGCAGCTCGACCCCCGGCGGCGATCAGCCCCAGCATTTT.

Written as DNA, the CDR3 is TGTGCCAGCTCACCATACCAGGGAAGAGGAAACACCATATATTTT. This codes for CASSPYQGRGNTIYF. This sequence joins TRBV18 and TRBJ1-3; TRBD1 might be the D (5 bases). The V gene lost 2 bases and the J gene lost 4 bases, with 12 bases spanning the gap. Per germline, CDR1 KGHSH and CDR2 LQKENI. This CDR3 comprises 15 residues. The entire variable domain, with the rest obtained from reference TRBV18 and TRBJ1-3, is as follows: NAGVMQNPRHLVRRRGQEARLRCSPMKGHSHVYWYRQLPEEGLKFMVYLQKENIIDESGMPKERFSAEFPKEGPSILRIQQVVRGDSAAYFCASSPYQGRGNTIYFGEGSWLTVV.

V and J are TRBV12-3 or TRBV12-4 and TRBJ1-4; 8 bases map to TRBD1. This CDR3 is built from 13 residues. V gave up 5 bases and J gave up 7 bases; unmatched junction bases: 3. CDR3 sequence: CASSRQGIEKLFF. The DNA for the CDR3 is TGTGCCAGCAGTCGACAGGGGATTGAAAAACTGTTTTTT.

This clone has more than one count but fewer than ten. This chain uses TRBV10-2 with TRBJ2-5; maybe TRBD2 (5 bases). The germline V gene encodes CDR1 WSHSY and CDR2 SAAADI. The CDR3 is 11 residues long. Trimming took 8 bases from V and 3 from J, leaving 7 bases between them. CDR3 DNA sequence: TGCGCCAGCCTGCGGGAAGAGACCCAGTACTTC. The encoded protein is CASLREETQYF.

In this sample, this clone turned up a few times. The V call is TRBV10-1, the J call TRBJ2-3; 9 nucleotides agree with TRBD2. CDR3 length: 14 amino acids. Germline V gene data show CDR1 as WNHNN and CDR2 as SYGVQD (reference sequence). The V and J ends lost 5 bases and 7 bases, in that order; junction bases with no gene match: 7. CDR3 sequence reads: CASSQRGVGNTQYF. The CDR3, as DNA: TGCGCCAGCAGTCAGCGGGGGGTTGGGAATACGCAGTATTTT.

The chain is built from TRBV5-4 and TRBJ2-5; D unclear. In germline, CDR1 is SGHNT, CDR2 YYREEE (reference sequence). V lost 2 bases and J 3 bases, leaving 8 bases between the germline ends. The CDR3 loop spans 13 amino acids. CDR3 loop: CASSFSGEETQYF. CDR3 nucleotide sequence: TGTGCCAGCAGCTTCTCAGGCGAAGAGACCCAGTACTTC.

The CDR3 bases are TGTGCCAGTAGTATAGGACGGGGTATCGACGAGCAGTACTTC. Encoded protein: CASSIGRGIDEQYF. The chain joins TRBV19 to TRBJ2-7; D might be TRBD2 (5 bases). The length of the CDR3 is 14 residues. V was shortened by 1 base and J by 5 bases, with 12 bases between the two germline ends. In germline, CDR1 is LNHDA, CDR2 SQIVND (reference sequence).

V is TRBV5-6 and J is TRBJ2-5; D may be TRBD2 (6 bases). Trimming took off 4 bases at V and 5 bases at J, with 15 bases between the two ends. The CDR3 loop spans 14 amino acids. Germline V gives CDR1 SGHDT, CDR2 YYEEEE. DNA of the CDR3: TGTGCCAGCAGCCCAAGTGGAGGGGCGGAGACCCAGTACTTC. Translation gives CASSPSGGAETQYF.

The chain employs TRBV11-2 and TRBJ2-1, with D possibly matching TRBD2 (6 bases). The germline V and J ends were trimmed by 2 bases and 10 bases, with 9 bases remaining between them. The CDR3 sequence is 12 residues long. CDR1 and CDR2 from the germline V gene are SGHAT and FQNNGV. CDR3 sequence (DNA): TGTGCCAGCAGCTTATCCCTAGCGGAGCAGTTCTTC. It encodes CASSLSLAEQFF.

The chain uses TRBV14 and TRBJ2-1; the D gene is possibly TRBD1 (6 bases). The ends were cut back, 3 bases at V and 5 bases at J, with 14 bases in the middle. Germline V lookup: CDR1 SGHDN, CDR2 FVKESK. The CDR3 spans 15 residues. This CDR3 is CASSHRQATNNEQFF. The CDR3 DNA is TGTGCCAGCAGCCATAGACAGGCTACTAACAATGAGCAGTTCTTC.

This chain joins TRBV27 and TRBJ1-1, with TRBD1 matching 9 bases. The J segment lost 4 bases and the V segment lost 3 bases, leaving 3 bases of the junction unmatched. Per the germline V gene, CDR1 is MNHEY and CDR2 is SMNVEV (reference sequence). The CDR3 consists of 14 residues. The CDR3 sequence: CASSFLTGGTEAFF. CDR3 DNA: TGTGCCAGCAGTTTCTTGACAGGGGGCACTGAAGCTTTCTTT.

The CDR3 here is CASSSGLDSNQPQHF. The CDR3 DNA reads TGTGCCAGCTCAAGCGGCCTAGATAGCAATCAGCCCCAGCATTTT. The chain combines TRBV18 with TRBJ1-5, with D unresolved. Germline CDR1 and CDR2: KGHSH and LQKENI. The V gene lost 5 bases and the J gene lost 0 bases, with 11 bases spanning the gap. The CDR3 extends over 15 amino acids.

This chain links TRBV5-5 with TRBJ2-6; the match to TRBD1 covers 9 bases. Germline V gene data show CDR1 as SGHKS and CDR2 as YYEKEE (reference sequence). The CDR3 is 16 amino acids. Germline trimming cut 6 bases from V and 0 bases from J; bases unmatched to any gene: 4. DNA of the CDR3: TGTGCCAGCACGGACAGGGGTTTCTCTGGGGCCAACGTCCTGACTTTC. Its protein is CASTDRGFSGANVLTF.

V usage is TRBV5-1 and J usage is TRBJ2-7, with TRBD1 as a possible D gene (5 bases). Looked up from germline, CDR1 is SGHRS and CDR2 is YFSETQ. The V end was cut by 2 bases, the J end by 0 bases, with 9 bases between. The CDR3 consists of 14 residues. The DNA for the CDR3 is TGCGCCAGCAGCTTTCGACAGTCCTCCTACGAGCAGTACTTC. Its translation is CASSFRQSSYEQYF.